Listed here is a single T cell receptor beta chain. Its antigen is undetermined. The data are from a study of CD8 T cells in Susac syndrome. Overall study results and limits: When the CD4+ T cell repertoires of patients with Susac syndrome were examined, they did not show any clonal expansion.

Germline CDR1 and CDR2: KGHSH and LQKENI. V shed 0 bases, J shed 6 bases, and the junction held 2 bases outside the gene matches. The CDR3 consists of 16 residues. Recently defined diagnostic criteria classed the Susac syndrome patients as definite or probable. Isolation of CD8+ and CD4+ T cells was performed negatively, whereas enrichment of TEMRA cells was done by FACS. An input of roughly 0.5 to 1 ug of RNA was subjected to reverse transcription using random hexamers. With immunoSEQ multiplex PCR, TCR beta CDR3 was amplified across 54 Vbeta and 13 Jbeta. TCRdb analysed the immunoSEQ multiplex PCR reads with MiXCR anew, one entry per CDR3 protein. The sample shows roughly 190,000 distinct CDR3 sequences, approximately 94% of them seen only once.

The TCR originated in a human donor with Susac syndrome. The chain couples TRBV18 to TRBJ2-1, with 13 positions matching TRBD2. The specimen sequenced was CD4+ T cells from PBMCs. The CDR3 region has the DNA TGTGCCAGCTCACCACCGGGACTAGCGGGGAGCAATGAGCAGTTCTTC. This codes for CASSPPGLAGSNEQFF. Combining the CDR3 with reference TRBV18 and TRBJ2-1 gives the whole variable domain NAGVMQNPRHLVRRRGQEARLRCSPMKGHSHVYWYRQLPEEGLKFMVYLQKENIIDESGMPKERFSAEFPKEGPSILRIQQVVRGDSAAYFCASSPPGLAGSNEQFFGPGTRLTVL.